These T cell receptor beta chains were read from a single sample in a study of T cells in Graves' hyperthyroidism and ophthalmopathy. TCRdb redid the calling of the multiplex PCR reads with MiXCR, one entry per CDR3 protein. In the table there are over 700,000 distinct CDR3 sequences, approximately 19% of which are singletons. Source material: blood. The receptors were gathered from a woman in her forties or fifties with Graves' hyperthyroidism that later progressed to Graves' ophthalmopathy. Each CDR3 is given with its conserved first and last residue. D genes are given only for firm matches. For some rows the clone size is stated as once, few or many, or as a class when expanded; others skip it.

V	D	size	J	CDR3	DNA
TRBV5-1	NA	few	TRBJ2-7	CASSQDRNRPYEQYF	TGCGCCAGCAGCCAAGACAGGAACCGGCCCTACGAGCAGTACTTC
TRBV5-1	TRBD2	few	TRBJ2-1	CASSFGGLAGGNEQFF	TGCGCCAGCAGCTTTGGCGGACTAGCGGGGGGGAATGAGCAGTTCTTC
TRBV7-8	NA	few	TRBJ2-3	CASRRTADSTDTQYF	TGTGCCAGCAGGCGGACAGCGGATAGCACAGATACGCAGTATTTT
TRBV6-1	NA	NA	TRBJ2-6	CASSTWDSGANVLTF	TGTGCCAGCAGTACGTGGGACTCTGGGGCCAACGTCCTGACTTTC
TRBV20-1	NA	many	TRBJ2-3	CSASVGGTDTQYF	TGCAGTGCTAGCGTGGGAGGTACAGATACGCAGTATTTT
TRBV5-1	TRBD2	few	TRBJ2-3	CASSLPSGGYTDTQYF	TGCGCCAGCAGCTTGCCTAGCGGGGGTTACACAGATACGCAGTATTTT
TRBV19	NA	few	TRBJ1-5	CASSPQGLGQPQHF	TGTGCCAGTAGTCCTCAGGGACTCGGTCAGCCCCAGCATTTT
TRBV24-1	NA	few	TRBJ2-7	CATSERRERGTDYEQYF	TGTGCCACCAGTGAACGACGAGAGCGGGGGACAGACTACGAGCAGTACTTC
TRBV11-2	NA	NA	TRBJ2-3	CASSTRGTSTDTQYF	TGTGCCAGCAGCACGCGGGGAACTAGCACAGATACGCAGTATTTT
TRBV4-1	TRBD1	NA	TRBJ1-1	CATQLLATGGTEAFF	TGCGCCACCCAGTTACTCGCGACAGGGGGCACTGAAGCTTTCTTT
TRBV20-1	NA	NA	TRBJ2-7	CSATVRRSSAYEQYF	TGCAGTGCTACAGTCCGTCGCTCTAGCGCCTACGAGCAGTACTTC
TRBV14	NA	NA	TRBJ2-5	CASSPSAYTNKETQYF	TGTGCCAGCTCTCCTAGCGCGTACACTAACAAAGAGACCCAGTACTTC
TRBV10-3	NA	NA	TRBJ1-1	CAISVDEGGTEALF	TGTGCCATCAGTGTTGACGAGGGGGGCACTGAAGCTCTCTTT
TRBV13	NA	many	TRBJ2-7	CASSSDIVPHEQYF	TGTGCCAGCAGCTCAGACATCGTCCCCCACGAGCAGTACTTC
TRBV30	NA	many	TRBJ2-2	CAGGTFNTGELFF	TGTGCCGGCGGGACATTTAACACCGGGGAGCTGTTTTTT
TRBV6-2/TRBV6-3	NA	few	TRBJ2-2	CASSRAGNTGELFF	TGTGCCAGCAGTCGCGCTGGGAACACCGGGGAGCTGTTTTTT
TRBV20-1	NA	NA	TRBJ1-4	CSARDVTGPNEKLFF	TGCAGTGCTAGAGATGTTACAGGGCCAAATGAAAAACTGTTTTTT
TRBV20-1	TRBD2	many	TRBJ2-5	CSARDGGGGQETQYF	TGCAGTGCTAGAGATGGCGGCGGGGGGCAAGAGACCCAGTACTTC
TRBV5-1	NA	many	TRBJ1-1	CASSSQADTEAFF	TGCGCCAGCAGTTCACAGGCGGACACTGAAGCTTTCTTT
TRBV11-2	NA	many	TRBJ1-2	CASSSPGDYGYTF	TGTGCCAGCAGCTCCCCAGGAGACTATGGCTACACCTTC
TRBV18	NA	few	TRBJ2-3	CASSRTDYTDTQYF	TGTGCCAGCTCCCGGACGGACTATACAGATACGCAGTATTTT
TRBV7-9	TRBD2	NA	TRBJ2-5	CASSLGSAGGPGETQYF	TGTGCCAGCAGCTTAGGCTCCGCGGGGGGGCCAGGAGAGACCCAGTACTTC
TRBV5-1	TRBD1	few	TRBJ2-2	CASSQGQSTGELFF	TGCGCCAGCAGCCAGGGACAGTCCACCGGGGAGCTGTTTTTT
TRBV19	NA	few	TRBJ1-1	CASSMYGNTEAFF	TGTGCCAGTAGTATGTACGGGAACACTGAAGCTTTCTTT
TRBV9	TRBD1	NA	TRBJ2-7	CASSPGQGITYEQYF	TGTGCCAGCAGCCCCGGACAGGGCATTACCTACGAGCAGTACTTC
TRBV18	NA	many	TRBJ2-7	CASSPTDRAYEQYF	TGTGCCAGCTCCCCGACCGACAGAGCCTACGAGCAGTACTTC
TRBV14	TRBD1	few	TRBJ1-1	CASSQVTGGVAFF	TGTGCCAGCAGCCAAGTGACAGGGGGCGTAGCTTTCTTT
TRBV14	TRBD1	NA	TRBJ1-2	CASSQFWTGDRYGYTF	TGTGCCAGCAGCCAATTCTGGACAGGCGACCGCTATGGCTACACCTTC
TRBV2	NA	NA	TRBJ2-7	CASSYREDSYEQYF	TGTGCCAGCAGTTACAGGGAGGATTCCTACGAGCAGTACTTC
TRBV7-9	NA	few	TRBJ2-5	CASSLAKESETQYF	TGTGCCAGCAGCTTAGCGAAGGAGTCAGAGACCCAGTACTTC
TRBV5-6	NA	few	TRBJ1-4	CASSLAIREKLFF	TGTGCCAGCAGCTTGGCCATAAGGGAAAAACTGTTTTTT
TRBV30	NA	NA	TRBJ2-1	CAWALDGGSYNEQFF	TGTGCCTGGGCCCTGGACGGGGGATCCTACAATGAGCAGTTCTTC
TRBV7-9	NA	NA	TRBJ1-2	CASSPPTRNVYGYTF	TGTGCCAGCAGCCCGCCGACACGGAATGTCTATGGCTACACCTTC
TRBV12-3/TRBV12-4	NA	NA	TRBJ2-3	CASSSPYALYTQYF	TGTGCCAGCAGTTCCCCCTATGCCTTGTATACGCAGTATTTT
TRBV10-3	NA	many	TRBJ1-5	CAISGSNQPQHF	TGTGCCATCAGTGGGAGCAATCAGCCCCAGCATTTT
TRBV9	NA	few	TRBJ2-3	CASSNPSGGGGLVQHTDTQYF	TGTGCCAGCAGCAACCCATCTGGGGGCGGGGGCCTCGTCCAGCACACAGATACGCAGTATTTT
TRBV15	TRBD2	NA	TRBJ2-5	CATSSSSSGGGETQYF	TGTGCCACCAGCAGCTCGTCTAGCGGGGGCGGAGAGACCCAGTACTTC
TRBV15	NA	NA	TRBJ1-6	CATSRDREIRGSPLHF	TGTGCCACCAGCAGAGATCGGGAGATCAGGGGTTCACCCCTCCACTTT
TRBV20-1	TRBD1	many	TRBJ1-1	CSAGPGTGPNTEAFF	TGCAGTGCTGGTCCCGGGACAGGGCCCAACACTGAAGCTTTCTTT